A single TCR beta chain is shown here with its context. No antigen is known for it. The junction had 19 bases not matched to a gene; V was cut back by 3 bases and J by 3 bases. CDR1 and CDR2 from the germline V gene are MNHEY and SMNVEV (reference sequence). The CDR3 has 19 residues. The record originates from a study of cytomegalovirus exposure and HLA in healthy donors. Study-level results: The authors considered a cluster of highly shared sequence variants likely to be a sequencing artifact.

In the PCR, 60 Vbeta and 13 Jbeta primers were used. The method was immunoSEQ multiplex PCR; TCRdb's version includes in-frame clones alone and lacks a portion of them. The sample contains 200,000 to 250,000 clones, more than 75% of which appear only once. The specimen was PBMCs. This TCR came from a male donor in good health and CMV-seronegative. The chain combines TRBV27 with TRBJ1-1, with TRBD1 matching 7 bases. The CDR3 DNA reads TGTGCCAGCAGTTTGCGTATCGGGACAGCACGTTTCCCCGACACTGAAGCTTTCTTT. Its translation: CASSLRIGTARFPDTEAFF.